These T cell receptor beta chains were read from a single sample in a study of CD8 T cells in Susac syndrome. TCRdb redid the calling of the immunoSEQ multiplex PCR reads with MiXCR, one entry per CDR3 protein. This sample yields about 120,000 distinct CDR3 sequences, of which around 90% are seen a single time; around 0.14% belongs to the top ten. Sequenced material: CD4+ T cells from PBMCs. The receptors were gathered from a human donor in good health. CDR3s include the opening cysteine and the closing phenylalanine or tryptophan. D genes are given only for firm matches. The size of a clone is reported for some rows only, either as once, few or many, or as a class for expanded clones.

j_call	clone_size	d_call	v_call	cdr3_aa
TRBJ2-4	.	.	TRBV12-3/TRBV12-4	CASTPSGDKNIQYF
TRBJ1-1	.	TRBD1	TRBV6-2/TRBV6-3	CASSDRGTDTEAFF
TRBJ2-6	.	.	TRBV5-6	CASSRGPRQGHPYSGANVLTF
TRBJ2-3	.	.	TRBV4-1	CASSQDQGGVTDTQYF
TRBJ1-2	.	.	TRBV4-3	CASSQAGHLGAGGYTF
TRBJ1-1	.	TRBD1	TRBV5-4	CASSLGQGADVSTEAFF
TRBJ2-5	.	.	TRBV7-3	CASSLEPRGTQYF
TRBJ1-1	.	.	TRBV7-9	CASSLESGAGTEAFF
TRBJ2-1	.	TRBD1	TRBV15	CATKHRGRDNEQFF
TRBJ2-7	.	.	TRBV5-8	CASSLEQEQYF
TRBJ1-1	.	.	TRBV12-5	CASASDTEAFF
TRBJ1-2	.	TRBD1	TRBV23-1	CASSQGGYGTGKSSYTF
TRBJ1-1	.	TRBD1	TRBV19	CASSRQTGLGAEAFF
TRBJ2-1	.	.	TRBV5-1	CASREGGEQFF
TRBJ2-7	.	.	TRBV15	CATSRDWSEQYF
TRBJ2-1	.	TRBD1	TRBV14	CASSQTMKTGNSDEQFF
TRBJ1-2	.	.	TRBV29-1	CSASANYGYTF
TRBJ1-5	.	.	TRBV2	CASRPTGMNQPQHF
TRBJ2-7	.	TRBD2	TRBV7-2	CASSSPGLGDEQYF
TRBJ2-7	few	TRBD1	TRBV15	CATSRDSYEQYF
TRBJ1-5	once	.	TRBV5-1	CASSRDGTVSNQPQHF
TRBJ2-7	.	TRBD2	TRBV14	CASSQGTSGNSYEQYF
TRBJ1-3	.	TRBD1	TRBV25-1	CASSNEQGAENTIYF
TRBJ2-5	.	TRBD1	TRBV24-1	CATSDLNRGLGETQYF
TRBJ1-5	.	TRBD1	TRBV28	CASTGQGRTAWQPQHF
TRBJ2-3	.	TRBD2	TRBV19	CASGLAGMDTDTQYF
TRBJ2-4	.	.	TRBV6-2/TRBV6-3	CASSERGGKNIQYF
TRBJ1-1	.	TRBD1	TRBV7-9	CASKGGRQAFF
TRBJ2-5	.	.	TRBV2	CAIKQGRQETQYF
TRBJ2-5	.	TRBD2	TRBV6-5	CAIGASGNTETQYF
TRBJ1-1	.	.	TRBV27	CASSLSPQGDTEAFF
TRBJ2-7	once	TRBD2	TRBV20-1	CSARDSSGSWRYEQYF
TRBJ2-1	.	.	TRBV9	CASSPGSVDNEQFF
TRBJ2-5	.	.	TRBV12-3/TRBV12-4	CASSHTTKTQYF
TRBJ2-7	.	.	TRBV29-1	CSVKTQALDSYEQYF
TRBJ1-2	.	.	TRBV6-6	CASSYRANYGYTF
TRBJ1-1	.	.	TRBV6-2/TRBV6-3	CASSYPGNTEAFF
TRBJ1-1	.	TRBD1	TRBV20-1	CSAPIPGGSTEAFF
TRBJ2-1	.	TRBD2	TRBV7-3	CASSSAGGGNEQFF
TRBJ2-5	.	TRBD1	TRBV2	CASSEDRGQEQYF
TRBJ1-1	.	.	TRBV6-1	CASSATTANTEAFF
TRBJ2-7	.	.	TRBV2	CASSDGGPSYEQYF
TRBJ2-5	once	TRBD2	TRBV20-1	CSARDLWREGLLQETQYF
TRBJ2-1	.	.	TRBV6-2/TRBV6-3	CASSPGTSPYEQFF
TRBJ2-4	.	TRBD1	TRBV10-3	CAISESAQGANIQYF
TRBJ2-3	.	.	TRBV20-1	CSARDLLRGGDNTDTQYF